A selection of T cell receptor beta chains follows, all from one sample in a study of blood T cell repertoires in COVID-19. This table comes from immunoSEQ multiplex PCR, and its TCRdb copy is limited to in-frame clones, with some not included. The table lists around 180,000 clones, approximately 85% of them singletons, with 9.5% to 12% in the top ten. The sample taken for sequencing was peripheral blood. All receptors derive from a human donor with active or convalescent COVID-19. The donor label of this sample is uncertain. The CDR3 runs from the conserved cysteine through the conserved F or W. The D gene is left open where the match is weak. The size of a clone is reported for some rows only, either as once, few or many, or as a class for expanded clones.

CDR3: CASSADRGSTYEQYF; DNA: TGTGCCAGCAGTGCAGACAGGGGCTCGACCTACGAGCAGTACTTC; size: once; V: TRBV2; D: TRBD1; J: TRBJ2-7
CDR3: CASSYSQGSDTQYF; DNA: TGTGCCAGCAGCTACTCACAGGGGTCAGATACGCAGTATTTT; size: NA; V: TRBV5-4; D: TRBD1; J: TRBJ2-3
CDR3: CASSLPSGSGDTQYF; DNA: TGCGCCAGCAGCTTGCCTAGCGGGAGTGGAGATACGCAGTATTTT; size: NA; V: TRBV5-1; D: TRBD2; J: TRBJ2-3
CDR3: CASSLEWSLAAYNEQFF; DNA: TGTGCCAGCAGCTTAGAATGGTCGCTAGCAGCGTACAATGAGCAGTTCTTC; size: NA; V: TRBV7-2; D: NA; J: TRBJ2-1
CDR3: CSVTGFNNEQFF; DNA: TGCAGCGTGACAGGGTTCAACAATGAGCAGTTCTTC; size: once; V: TRBV29-1; D: TRBD1; J: TRBJ2-1
CDR3: CASSRGLGLETQYF; DNA: TGCGCCAGCAGCCGCGGGTTGGGACTCGAGACCCAGTACTTC; size: NA; V: TRBV4-3; D: NA; J: TRBJ2-5
CDR3: CASSVTGGFDGYTF; DNA: TGTGCCAGCAGTGTGACAGGGGGGTTCGATGGCTACACCTTC; size: few; V: TRBV7-3; D: TRBD1; J: TRBJ1-2
CDR3: CASSYSTYEQYF; DNA: TGTGCCAGCAGTTACTCTACCTACGAGCAGTACTTC; size: NA; V: TRBV6-2/TRBV6-3; D: NA; J: TRBJ2-7
CDR3: CATSDFAGDEQYF; DNA: TGTGCCACCAGTGATTTCGCGGGAGACGAGCAGTACTTC; size: NA; V: TRBV24-1; D: TRBD2; J: TRBJ2-7
CDR3: CASSISGISTGNNEQFF; DNA: TGTGCCAGTAGTATTAGCGGGATTTCAACCGGGAACAATGAGCAGTTCTTC; size: NA; V: TRBV19; D: TRBD2; J: TRBJ2-1
CDR3: CASRKTEPLHF; DNA: TGTGCCAGCAGAAAGACAGAACCCCTCCACTTT; size: NA; V: TRBV6-5; D: NA; J: TRBJ1-6
CDR3: CASSHDRLDEKLFF; DNA: TGTGCTAGCTCACACGACAGGCTCGATGAAAAACTGTTTTTT; size: NA; V: TRBV18; D: NA; J: TRBJ1-4
CDR3: CASSFEGQGGGYTF; DNA: TGTGCCAGCAGCTTCGAGGGACAGGGAGGCGGCTACACCTTC; size: few; V: TRBV7-2; D: TRBD1; J: TRBJ1-2
CDR3: CASSWLSGSWSDEQFF; DNA: TGTGCCAGCAGTTGGCTAAGCGGGAGTTGGTCTGATGAGCAGTTCTTC; size: NA; V: TRBV6-5; D: TRBD2; J: TRBJ2-1
CDR3: CASSMQGDRNIQYF; DNA: TGTGCCAGTAGTATGCAAGGTGACAGAAACATTCAGTACTTC; size: NA; V: TRBV19; D: NA; J: TRBJ2-4
CDR3: CASSQDLAGGNEQFF; DNA: TGTGCCAGCAGCCAAGATTTAGCGGGGGGCAATGAGCAGTTCTTC; size: NA; V: TRBV4-2; D: TRBD2; J: TRBJ2-1
CDR3: CASQSRPGTEIYGYTF; DNA: TGTGCCAGCCAATCAAGACCCGGGACAGAGATCTATGGCTACACCTTC; size: few; V: TRBV2; D: TRBD1; J: TRBJ1-2
CDR3: CATRARGSYNEQFF; DNA: TGTGCCACACGGGCACGGGGCTCCTACAATGAGCAGTTCTTC; size: NA; V: TRBV19; D: NA; J: TRBJ2-1
CDR3: CATSGTETYEQYF; DNA: TGTGCCACCTCCGGGACAGAAACCTACGAGCAGTACTTC; size: NA; V: TRBV19; D: TRBD1; J: TRBJ2-7
CDR3: CASSLRSGLNRSNEQFF; DNA: TGTGCCAGCAGCTTACGTAGCGGACTTAATCGGTCCAATGAGCAGTTCTTC; size: NA; V: TRBV7-9; D: NA; J: TRBJ2-1
CDR3: CASSLRRGYSEAFF; DNA: TGTGCCAGCAGTTTACGGCGGGGGTATAGTGAAGCTTTCTTT; size: NA; V: TRBV28; D: NA; J: TRBJ1-1
CDR3: CASSLDSGEGYEQYF; DNA: TGTGCCAGCAGCTTAGATAGCGGAGAGGGCTACGAGCAGTACTTC; size: NA; V: TRBV11-2; D: NA; J: TRBJ2-7
CDR3: CASSRLANEKLFF; DNA: TGTGCCAGCAGCCGCCTAGCTAATGAAAAACTGTTTTTT; size: few; V: TRBV28; D: NA; J: TRBJ1-4
CDR3: CASSQGSAVSTDTQYF; DNA: TGCGCCAGCAGCCAAGGTAGCGCCGTTAGCACAGATACGCAGTATTTT; size: NA; V: TRBV4-3; D: NA; J: TRBJ2-3
CDR3: CASSYSNRAGELFF; DNA: TGTGCCAGCAGTTACTCGAATCGGGCCGGGGAGCTGTTTTTT; size: NA; V: TRBV6-5; D: NA; J: TRBJ2-2
CDR3: CSARGGAGEGGNQPQHF; DNA: TGCAGCGCCAGAGGGGGTGCAGGGGAAGGGGGCAATCAGCCCCAGCATTTT; size: NA; V: TRBV29-1; D: NA; J: TRBJ1-5
CDR3: CASSQPGQGVKQYF; DNA: TGCGCCAGCAGCCAACCGGGACAGGGGGTCAAGCAGTACTTC; size: NA; V: TRBV5-1; D: TRBD1; J: TRBJ2-7
CDR3: CASSKEGARRFEAFF; DNA: TGTGCCAGCAGCAAAGAGGGTGCACGGAGATTTGAAGCTTTCTTT; size: once; V: TRBV6-5; D: NA; J: TRBJ1-1
CDR3: CASSHLTKKNTEAFF; DNA: TGCGCCAGCAGCCACTTAACAAAGAAGAACACTGAAGCTTTCTTT; size: NA; V: TRBV4-1; D: NA; J: TRBJ1-1
CDR3: CASSLTGGGGAGETQYF; DNA: TGTGCCAGCAGCTTGACAGGGGGTGGTGGGGCCGGGGAGACCCAGTACTTC; size: NA; V: TRBV5-5; D: TRBD1; J: TRBJ2-5
CDR3: CASTETRGLQHF; DNA: TGTGCCAGCACCGAAACCAGGGGTCTCCAGCATTTT; size: NA; V: TRBV28; D: NA; J: TRBJ1-5
CDR3: CASSEDSQETQYF; DNA: TGTGCCAGCAGCGAAGACAGCCAAGAGACCCAGTACTTC; size: NA; V: TRBV5-4; D: NA; J: TRBJ2-5
CDR3: CASSHRQNTEAFF; DNA: TGTGCCAGCAGCCACCGACAGAACACTGAAGCTTTCTTT; size: NA; V: TRBV3-1/TRBV3-2; D: NA; J: TRBJ1-1
CDR3: CASSGDSSAFF; DNA: TGTGCCAGCAGCGGGGACAGTTCGGCTTTCTTT; size: NA; V: TRBV5-6; D: TRBD1; J: TRBJ1-1
CDR3: CASSLSGGIVNF; DNA: TGTGCCAGCAGCCTTAGCGGGGGGATAGTGAATTTT; size: NA; V: TRBV3-1/TRBV3-2; D: TRBD2; J: TRBJ2-3
CDR3: CASSPGGGRGYTF; DNA: TGTGCCAGCAGCCCCGGGGGGGGGCGAGGCTACACCTTC; size: NA; V: TRBV28; D: NA; J: TRBJ1-2
CDR3: CASSNGLVGNEQFF; DNA: TGTGCCAGCAGCAACGGACTAGTCGGTAATGAGCAGTTCTTC; size: NA; V: TRBV28; D: TRBD2; J: TRBJ2-1
CDR3: CASSSTIRQASYGYTF; DNA: TGTGCCAGCAGCTCAACCATTCGACAGGCATCCTATGGCTACACCTTC; size: NA; V: TRBV7-9; D: NA; J: TRBJ1-2
CDR3: CASSSGTRYEQYF; DNA: TGTGCCAGCAGTTCCGGGACACGGTACGAGCAGTACTTC; size: once; V: TRBV28; D: NA; J: TRBJ2-7
CDR3: CATTTGGGAKTQYF; DNA: TGTGCCACCACTACGGGCGGGGGGGCCAAGACCCAGTACTTC; size: NA; V: TRBV15; D: TRBD2; J: TRBJ2-5
CDR3: CASSSWGQGNQPQHF; DNA: TGTGCCAGCAGCTCATGGGGACAGGGCAATCAGCCCCAGCATTTT; size: NA; V: TRBV6-5; D: TRBD1; J: TRBJ1-5
CDR3: CASSQVDSPGNTIYF; DNA: TGTGCCAGCAGCCAAGTGGACAGTCCGGGAAACACCATATATTTT; size: NA; V: TRBV3-1/TRBV3-2; D: NA; J: TRBJ1-3
CDR3: CASSSRLGRPVAQYF; DNA: TGTGCCAGCAGCTCCCGACTAGGTCGCCCCGTCGCGCAGTATTTT; size: NA; V: TRBV9; D: NA; J: TRBJ2-3
CDR3: CASSPPDRGRDGYTF; DNA: TGTGCCAGCAGCCCTCCGGACAGGGGGCGAGACGGCTACACCTTC; size: NA; V: TRBV16; D: TRBD1; J: TRBJ1-2
CDR3: CASQGLGRPSLGQFF; DNA: TGTGCCAGTCAGGGGTTGGGACGCCCATCGTTGGGGCAGTTCTTC; size: NA; V: TRBV19; D: NA; J: TRBJ2-1
CDR3: CASTPPEDSTYEQYF; DNA: TGTGCCAGCACCCCCCCCGAGGACAGCACCTACGAGCAGTACTTC; size: few; V: TRBV5-5; D: NA; J: TRBJ2-7